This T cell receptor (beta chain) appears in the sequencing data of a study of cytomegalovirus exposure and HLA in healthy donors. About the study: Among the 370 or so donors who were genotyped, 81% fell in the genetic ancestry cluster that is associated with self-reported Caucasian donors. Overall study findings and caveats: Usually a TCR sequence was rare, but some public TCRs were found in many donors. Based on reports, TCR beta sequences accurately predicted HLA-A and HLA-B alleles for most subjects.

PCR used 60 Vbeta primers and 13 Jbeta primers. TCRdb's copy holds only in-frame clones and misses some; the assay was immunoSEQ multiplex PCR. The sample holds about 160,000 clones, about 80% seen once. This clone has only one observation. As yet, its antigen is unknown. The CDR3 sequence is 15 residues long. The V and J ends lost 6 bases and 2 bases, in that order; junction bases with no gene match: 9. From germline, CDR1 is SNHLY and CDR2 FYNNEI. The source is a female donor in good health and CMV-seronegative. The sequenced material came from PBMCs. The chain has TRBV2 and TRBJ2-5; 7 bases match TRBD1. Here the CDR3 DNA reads TGTGCCAGCAGCCTCCCGGGACAGCAGCAAGAGACCCAGTACTTC. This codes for CASSLPGQQQETQYF. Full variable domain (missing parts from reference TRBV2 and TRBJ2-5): EPEVTQTPSHQVTQMGQEVILRCVPISNHLYFYWYRQILGQKVEFLVSFYNNEISEKSEIFDDQFSVERPDGSNFTLKIRSTKLEDSAMYFCASSLPGQQQETQYFGPGTRLLVL.